This T cell receptor beta chain originates from a study of blood T cell repertoires in COVID-19. In the study overall: The United States, Italy and Spain were the sources of the acute and convalescent COVID-19 samples. The analysed material was cDNA or gDNA that came from T cells, B-cell-depleted T cells, or PBMCs.

In the original workflow: From reference gene primer amplification, estimates of nucleated cell counts were derived. Method: immunoSEQ multiplex PCR; TCRdb's copy keeps in-frame clones and lacks some. From that table come the V and J calls and clone size; the DNA was used to work out D and trimming. Of under 150,000 clones listed, 65% to 90% are singletons. Deletions cut 4 bases from V and 0 bases from J, with 13 bases between. Germline V gives CDR1 KGHSH, CDR2 LQKENI. The CDR3 is 15 amino acids. The receptor was isolated from a man older than 75 with acute or convalescent COVID-19. The V and J genes are TRBV18 and TRBJ2-7, with D possibly TRBD1 on 5 matching bases. Sequencing was carried out using peripheral blood. The CDR3 is CASSREATASYEQYF. For the CDR3, the DNA is TGTGCCAGCTCACGAGAGGCGACAGCCTCCTACGAGCAGTACTTC.